This TCR beta chain was identified during a study of control samples from healthy donors and cancer patients. The repertoire was sequenced with immunoSEQ multiplex PCR; TCRdb's copy has only in-frame clones and lacks some. Of about 150,000 clones listed, approximately 91% are singletons. Germline V gene lookup returns CDR1 LNHDA and CDR2 SQIVND (reference sequence). Unmatched junction bases numbered 3, after V lost 4 bases and J lost 3 bases. This CDR3 spans 15 amino acids. The V and J genes are TRBV19 and TRBJ1-5; the match to TRBD1 covers 10 bases. The source is a man younger than 40 in good health. Material for sequencing was blood. The CDR3 DNA is TGTGCCAGTAGTAAAGACAGGGGGCCCAATCAGCCCCAGCATTTT. The encoded protein is CASSKDRGPNQPQHF.